These T cell receptor beta chains were read from a single sample in a study of cytomegalovirus exposure and HLA in healthy donors. Repertoires were generated with immunoSEQ multiplex PCR, while TCRdb's copy carries only in-frame clones and drops some. Counted here are more than 120,000 clones, about 80% occurring once; the ten biggest clones make up roughly 6.2%. The sequencing sample was made of PBMCs. The source is a woman between 40 and 55 years old in good health and CMV-seropositive. The CDR3 runs from the conserved cysteine through the conserved F or W. The D gene is left open where the match is weak. The size of a clone is reported for some rows only, either as once, few or many, or as a class for expanded clones.

NA | TRBJ1-5 | TRBV4-1 | few | TGCGCCAGCAGCCAAGATCTTTCAGGTTTTGATCAGCCCCAGCATTTT | CASSQDLSGFDQPQHF
NA | TRBJ1-3 | TRBV9 | NA | TGTGCCAGCAGCTTGACGGGGTCGGCTGGAAACACCATATATTTT | CASSLTGSAGNTIYF
NA | TRBJ1-1 | TRBV2 | NA | TGTGCCAGCAGTAGGACAAACACTGAAGCTTTCTTT | CASSRTNTEAFF
TRBD2 | TRBJ2-3 | TRBV19 | once | TGTGCCAGTAGTCTCCGGGACTATTACACAGATACGCAGTATTTT | CASSLRDYYTDTQYF
TRBD2 | TRBJ2-1 | TRBV6-1 | NA | TGTGCCAGCAGTGAAGGGGGGGGCTCCTACAATGAGCAGTTCTTC | CASSEGGGSYNEQFF
TRBD2 | TRBJ2-3 | TRBV7-6 | once | TGTGCCAGCAGCCCCGGACTAGCGGGACGGTTGGCAGATACGCAGTATTTT | CASSPGLAGRLADTQYF
TRBD1 | TRBJ1-1 | TRBV6-6 | NA | TGTGCCAGCAGTAACAGGGGGGGCGGGGACACTGAAGCTTTCTTT | CASSNRGGGDTEAFF
TRBD2 | TRBJ2-1 | TRBV5-4 | NA | TGTGCCAGCAGCTTGGGCGGGAGAGAGACGGGTAATGAGCAGTTCTTC | CASSLGGRETGNEQFF
NA | TRBJ2-4 | TRBV2 | few | TGTGCCAGCAATACAGGGTACAAAAACATTCAGTACTTC | CASNTGYKNIQYF
NA | TRBJ1-3 | TRBV5-1 | NA | TGCGCCAGCAGCTTGGGCCCCCAGGGGCCTGGAAACACCATATATTTT | CASSLGPQGPGNTIYF
NA | TRBJ1-5 | TRBV2 | NA | TGTGCAGCCCGGGGAGACAATCAGCCCCAGCATTTT | CAARGDNQPQHF
NA | TRBJ2-7 | TRBV20-1 | NA | TGCAGTGCTAGAGAAACAGCCGAGCAGTACTTC | CSARETAEQYF
TRBD1 | TRBJ2-7 | TRBV6-5 | NA | TGTGCCAGCAGTTACGCGACAGGGAACGAGCAGTACTTC | CASSYATGNEQYF
TRBD2 | TRBJ2-2 | TRBV15 | NA | TGTGCCACCAGGTTTGGCGGGAGGAGTACCGGGGAGCTGTTTTTT | CATRFGGRSTGELFF
NA | TRBJ2-7 | TRBV6-6 | once | TGTGCCAGCAGAACCCCCCAACAGGGTAGTTACGAGCAGTACTTC | CASRTPQQGSYEQYF
NA | TRBJ2-7 | TRBV5-1 | NA | TGCGCCAGCAGCGGGGGGGGGCAGGACTACGAGCAGTACTTC | CASSGGGQDYEQYF
TRBD1 | TRBJ1-4 | TRBV5-1 | NA | TGCGCCAGCACCCTTGGACAGGGCAATGAAAAACTGTTTTTT | CASTLGQGNEKLFF
TRBD1 | TRBJ1-2 | TRBV6-6 | NA | TGTGCCAGCAGTTACTCGGGCAGGGGGCAGGATGGCTACACCTTC | CASSYSGRGQDGYTF
TRBD1 | TRBJ2-2 | TRBV6-4 | NA | TGTGCCAGCAGTGACACCCTGGACAGGGCGAACACCGGGGAGCTGTTTTTT | CASSDTLDRANTGELFF
NA | TRBJ2-5 | TRBV4-2 | NA | TGTGCCAGCAGCCAAGGCGAACAAGAGACCCAGTACTTC | CASSQGEQETQYF
NA | TRBJ2-7 | TRBV5-1 | NA | TGCGCCAGCAGCCCAGTTATGTGGGGCCGAGGGAGGTTATCTGGGGTTGCCTACGAGCAGTACTTC | CASSPVMWGRGRLSGVAYEQYF
TRBD2 | TRBJ2-7 | TRBV5-1 | NA | TGCGCCAGCAGCTTGGGGTTTTCAGGACTAGCGGGAGGGCCGTCTTTCCAGCAGTACTTC | CASSLGFSGLAGGPSFQQYF
TRBD2 | TRBJ2-7 | TRBV19 | NA | TGTGCCAGTAGGGCACGGCGGGGGAGCTACGAGCAGTACTTC | CASRARRGSYEQYF
NA | TRBJ2-7 | TRBV6-1 | NA | TGTGCCAGCAGTGTAACAGGGGAGGACGAGCAGTACTTC | CASSVTGEDEQYF
NA | TRBJ2-1 | TRBV6-5 | NA | TGTGCCAGCAGCAAACAGATTCTCAATGAGCAGTTCTTC | CASSKQILNEQFF
TRBD1 | TRBJ2-3 | TRBV5-4 | once | TGTGCCAGCAGCGACCGACAGGGGGGAGATACGCAGTATTTT | CASSDRQGGDTQYF
TRBD2 | TRBJ2-1 | TRBV15 | NA | TGTGCCACCAGCAGAGTGACTAGCGGGGACTGGGAGTTCTTC | CATSRVTSGDWEFF
TRBD1 | TRBJ1-5 | TRBV28 | NA | TGTGCCAGCAGCCGTGACAGGGCCCATAGCAATCAGCCCCAGCATTTT | CASSRDRAHSNQPQHF
NA | TRBJ1-1 | TRBV6-5 | few | TGTGCCAGTTTCAGGGTAGAGGCTTTCTTT | CASFRVEAFF
NA | TRBJ1-3 | TRBV28 | few | TGTGCCAGCAGGGGAACAGGGACCGGAAACACCATATATTTT | CASRGTGTGNTIYF
TRBD1 | TRBJ2-2 | TRBV19 | NA | TGTGCCAGTAGATGGGACAGGGTTACCGGGGAGCTGTTTTTT | CASRWDRVTGELFF
NA | TRBJ2-7 | TRBV5-6 | NA | TGTGCCAGCAGCTCGTTAGCGGAAAACTACGAGCAGTACTTC | CASSSLAENYEQYF
NA | TRBJ2-1 | TRBV19 | NA | TGTGCCAGTAGTACCTCTAGCGCGAGCTCCTACAATGAGCAGTTCTTC | CASSTSSASSYNEQFF
NA | TRBJ2-6 | TRBV15 | NA | TGTGCCACCAGCGGCGGACAGACCTCTGGGGCCAACGTCCTGACTTTC | CATSGGQTSGANVLTF
NA | TRBJ1-4 | TRBV29-1 | NA | TGCAGCGTTCAAACAGGGTTAACTAATGAAAAACTGTTTTTT | CSVQTGLTNEKLFF
NA | TRBJ2-3 | TRBV15 | NA | TGTGCCACCAGCCCCAAAGGGGGGGGCACAGATACGCAGTATTTT | CATSPKGGGTDTQYF
NA | TRBJ2-5 | TRBV6-5 | NA | TGTGCCAGCAGTTACGACAGCCCAAAGACCCAGTACTTC | CASSYDSPKTQYF
NA | TRBJ1-5 | TRBV16 | few | TGTGCCAGCAGCCAATCGTCGAATCAGCCCCAGCATTTT | CASSQSSNQPQHF
TRBD2 | TRBJ2-7 | TRBV28 | NA | TGTGCCAGCAGTTTGGCTAGCGGGGGTCTCTACGAGCAGTACTTC | CASSLASGGLYEQYF
TRBD1 | TRBJ1-4 | TRBV6-5 | NA | TGTGCCAGCAGTGCGCTAGGGACAGGGGTCGAAAAACTGTTTTTT | CASSALGTGVEKLFF
TRBD1 | TRBJ1-2 | TRBV5-1 | NA | TGCGCCAGACAGGGGATTAACTATGGCTACACCTTC | CARQGINYGYTF
TRBD1 | TRBJ2-7 | TRBV6-5 | NA | TGTGCCAGCTTTGGGGGACAGGGGGCGCTTGAGCAGTACTTC | CASFGGQGALEQYF
TRBD2 | TRBJ2-7 | TRBV6-5 | NA | TGTGCCAGCAGGCGCGGCCTAGCGGATTCCTACGAGCAGTACTTC | CASRRGLADSYEQYF
NA | TRBJ1-5 | TRBV6-5 | NA | TGTGCCAGCAGAAAATACAGGGCGGGTAATCAGCCCCAGCATTTT | CASRKYRAGNQPQHF
TRBD1 | TRBJ1-4 | TRBV5-1 | NA | TGCGCCAGCAGCTCACAGGGGGCGGGTAATGAAAAACTGTTTTTT | CASSSQGAGNEKLFF
NA | TRBJ2-3 | TRBV6-1 | few | TGTGCCAGCAGTCTGACTAGTAGACGGTCGGATACGCAGTATTTT | CASSLTSRRSDTQYF
NA | TRBJ2-2 | TRBV6-6 | NA | TGTGCCAGCACTGACAGGTCGGATGGAACCGGGGAGCTGTTTTTT | CASTDRSDGTGELFF
TRBD1 | TRBJ2-1 | TRBV29-1 | NA | TGCAGCGCCCGAGAGGGGGTTACAGGGGGGGAGCAGTTCTTC | CSAREGVTGGEQFF
NA | TRBJ1-2 | TRBV21-1 | NA | TGTGCCAGCAGCAAAGGTTCTGCAGGGGCTAACTATGGCTACACCTTC | CASSKGSAGANYGYTF
TRBD2 | TRBJ2-1 | TRBV28 | NA | TGTGCCAGCAGTACCTCTAGCGGGGGGATACCTGAGCAGTTCTTC | CASSTSSGGIPEQFF
NA | TRBJ2-6 | TRBV30 | NA | TGTGCCTGGAGCCTCGGGGGGGCCAACGTCCTGACTTTC | CAWSLGGANVLTF
NA | TRBJ1-5 | TRBV6-1 | NA | TGTGCCCTACGGGAGGCGCCCTATCAGCCCCAGCATTTT | CALREAPYQPQHF
NA | TRBJ1-6 | TRBV6-1 | once | TGTGCCAGCAGAGGGGCCAGTAATTCACCCCTCCACTTT | CASRGASNSPLHF
TRBD1 | TRBJ1-2 | TRBV6-5 | once | TGTGCCAGCAGCCTAACCGGGACAGGGAACTATGGCTACACCTTC | CASSLTGTGNYGYTF
TRBD2 | TRBJ2-3 | TRBV6-1 | NA | TGTGCCAGCACCCTAGCGGGGAGCACAGATACGCAGTATTTT | CASTLAGSTDTQYF
TRBD2 | TRBJ2-7 | TRBV6-6 | NA | TGTGCCAGCAGGGTAGCGGGAGGGGCTTCCTACGAGCAGTACTTC | CASRVAGGASYEQYF
TRBD1 | TRBJ2-5 | TRBV15 | NA | TGTGCCACCACCATAAATCTTGGGACAGGGAGGGAGACTCAGTACTTC | CATTINLGTGRETQYF